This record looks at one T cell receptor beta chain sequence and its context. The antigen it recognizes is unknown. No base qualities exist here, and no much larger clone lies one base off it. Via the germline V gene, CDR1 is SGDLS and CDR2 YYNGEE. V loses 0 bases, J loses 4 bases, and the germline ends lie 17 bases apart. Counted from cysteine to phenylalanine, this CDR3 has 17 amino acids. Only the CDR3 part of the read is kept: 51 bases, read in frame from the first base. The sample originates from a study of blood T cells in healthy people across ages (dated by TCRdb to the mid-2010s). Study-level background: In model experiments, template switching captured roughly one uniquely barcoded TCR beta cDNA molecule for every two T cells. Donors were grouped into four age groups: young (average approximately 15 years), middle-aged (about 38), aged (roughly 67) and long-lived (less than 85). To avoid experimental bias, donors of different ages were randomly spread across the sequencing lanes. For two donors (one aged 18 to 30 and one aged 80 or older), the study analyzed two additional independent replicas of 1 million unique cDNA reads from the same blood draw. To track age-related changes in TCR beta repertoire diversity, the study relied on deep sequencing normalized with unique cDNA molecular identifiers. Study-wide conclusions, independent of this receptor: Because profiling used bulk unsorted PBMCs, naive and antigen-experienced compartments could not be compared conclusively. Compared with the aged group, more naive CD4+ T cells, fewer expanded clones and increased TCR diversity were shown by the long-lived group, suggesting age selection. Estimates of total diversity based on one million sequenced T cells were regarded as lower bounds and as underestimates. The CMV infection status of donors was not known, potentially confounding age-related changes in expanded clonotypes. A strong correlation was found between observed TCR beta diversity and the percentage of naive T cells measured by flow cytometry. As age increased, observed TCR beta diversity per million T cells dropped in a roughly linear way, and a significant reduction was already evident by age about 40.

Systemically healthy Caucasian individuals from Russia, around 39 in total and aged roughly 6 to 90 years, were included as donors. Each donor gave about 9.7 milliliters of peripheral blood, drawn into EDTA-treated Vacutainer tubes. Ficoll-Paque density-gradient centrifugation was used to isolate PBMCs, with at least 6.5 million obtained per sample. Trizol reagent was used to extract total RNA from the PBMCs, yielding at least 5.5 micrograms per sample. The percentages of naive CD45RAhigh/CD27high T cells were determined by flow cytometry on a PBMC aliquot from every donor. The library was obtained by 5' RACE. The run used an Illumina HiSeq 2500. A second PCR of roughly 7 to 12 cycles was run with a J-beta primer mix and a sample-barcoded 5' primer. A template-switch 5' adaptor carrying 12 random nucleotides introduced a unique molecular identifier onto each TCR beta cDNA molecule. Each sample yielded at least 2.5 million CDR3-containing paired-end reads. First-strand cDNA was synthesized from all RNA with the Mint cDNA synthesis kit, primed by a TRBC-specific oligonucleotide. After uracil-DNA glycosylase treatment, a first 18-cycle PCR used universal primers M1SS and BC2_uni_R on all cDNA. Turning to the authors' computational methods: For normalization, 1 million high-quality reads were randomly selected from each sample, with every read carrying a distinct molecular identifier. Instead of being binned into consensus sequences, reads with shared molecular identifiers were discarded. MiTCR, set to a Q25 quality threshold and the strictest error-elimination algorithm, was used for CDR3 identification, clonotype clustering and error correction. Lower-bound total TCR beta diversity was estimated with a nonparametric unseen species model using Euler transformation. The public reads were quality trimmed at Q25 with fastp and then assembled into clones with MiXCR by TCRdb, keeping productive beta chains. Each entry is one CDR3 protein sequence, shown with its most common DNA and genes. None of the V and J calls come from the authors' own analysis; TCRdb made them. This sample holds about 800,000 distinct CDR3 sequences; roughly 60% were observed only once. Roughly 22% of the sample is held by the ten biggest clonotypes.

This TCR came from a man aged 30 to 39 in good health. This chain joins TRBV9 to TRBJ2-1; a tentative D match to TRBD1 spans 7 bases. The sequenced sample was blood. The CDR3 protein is CASSVGRGGTAYNEQFF. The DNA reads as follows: TGTGCCAGCAGCGTAGGAAGAGGGGGGACAGCTTACAATGAGCAGTTCTTC.